This T cell receptor beta chain was sequenced during a study of T cells in women clearing cervical HPV infection. Germline loops: CDR1 SGHRS, CDR2 YFSETQ. This CDR3 contains 15 residues. For this clone: The read finishes 3 residues shy of the CDR3 end, and the germline J gene is used to complete it.

Only in-frame clones appear in the TCRdb table, and some are missing; sequencing was by immunoSEQ multiplex PCR. Its clone listing holds some 30,000 clones. Input material: blood buffy coat. This chain connects TRBV5-1 to TRBJ2-5; D perhaps matches TRBD2 (6 bases). This receptor was taken from a woman between 18 and 69 years old with a cervical HPV16 infection that either progressed to CIN3+ or cleared (not recorded which). The covered CDR3 bases are TGCGCCAGCAGCTTAGCAGGTACTAGCACAGATACC. Translating gives CASSLAGTSTDT. The whole CDR3 sequence is CASSLAGTSTDTQYF.